The T cell receptor (beta chain) described here comes from a study of regulatory T cells in long-lasting Graves disease. Time point described: newly diagnosed GD, antithyroid drugs for less than 3 months. Researchers made the TCR library from RNA that was extracted from PBMCs. The CDR3 loop spans 12 amino acids. Trimming pared 3 bases from V and 9 bases from J, leaving 11 bases between. Assembly of TCR beta libraries relied on iRepertoire HTBI primers together with Arm-PCR of CDR3 regions. MiXCR, run by TCRdb on the multiplex PCR reads, gives a single entry per CDR3 protein. The sample has 400,000 to 500,000 distinct CDR3 sequences, roughly 15% seen once; the top ten hold roughly 18%. To note about this clonotype: Being one base from a much bigger clone, this may be a read error.

This sample also appeared in a second study, on T cells in Graves' hyperthyroidism and ophthalmopathy.

The receptor comes from a woman in her 50s with Graves disease. The sample in question was peripheral blood mononuclear cells (PBMCs), obtained at new diagnosis, from a patient treated with antithyroid drugs. The chain employs TRBV12-3 or TRBV12-4 and TRBJ1-1; no firm D call. The CDR3 sequence: CASSLSEMKAFF. The CDR3 DNA follows: TGTGCCAGCAGTTTGTCGGAGATGAAAGCTTTCTTT.